This paragraph reports one T cell receptor beta chain. The study drew participants aged roughly 18 to 89 years from approximately 25 US areas. Authors' analysis steps: Estimates of nucleated cell counts were drawn from the amplification of reference gene primers. The table came from immunoSEQ multiplex PCR; TCRdb's copy has only in-frame clones and leaves some out. The D gene and trimming were derived from the DNA, and the V and J assignments and clone size from that table. The table lists fewer than 450,000 clones, about 90% of them singletons. This sample stems from a study of blood T cell repertoires in COVID-19. In the study overall: Italy, Spain and the United States were the sources of the convalescent and acute COVID-19 samples. Sources were T cells, B-cell-depleted T cells, or PBMCs; the material itself was cDNA or gDNA.

Germline V gene sequence: CDR1 SGHTA, CDR2 FQGNSA. This CDR3 comprises 15 residues. With V trimmed by 5 bases and J by 2 bases, 5 bases remained unmatched. The source is a woman aged 25 to 39 who had recovered from COVID-19. V usage is TRBV7-2 and J usage is TRBJ2-3; 9 bases match TRBD2. The sequencing input was PBMCs or T cells enriched from blood (not recorded which). This CDR3 reads CASSPSGAPTDTQYF. The CDR3 nucleotides read TGTGCCAGCAGCCCTAGCGGGGCCCCCACAGATACGCAGTATTTT.